This T cell receptor (beta chain) was retrieved from a study of long-term antiretroviral therapy in people with HIV (dated by TCRdb to 2022 to 2024). Context from the whole study: The earliest samples were collected approximately a decade before the 2015 WHO recommendation for immediate ART, a period when ART was typically delayed until CD4 counts fell. Whether ART initiation and durable HIV suppression were associated with changes in peripheral blood TRB repertoire composition and diversity was tested in a retrospective serial study. A total of about 180 cryopreserved PBMC samples were contributed to the cohort by 30 adults with confirmed HIV infection, with samples collected serially over a mean of approximately six years (range 1-12). Among the 25 to 30 participants with HIV, more than ten were female. Test extractions of a monoclonal T-cell line alongside about 30 polyclonal samples showed no cross-contamination during QIAcube processing. Here is what the overall study found, with its caveats: Inferences about post-ART repertoire changes were limited because no data were available on ART adherence, viral resistance or therapy changes. ART initiation was associated with a significant increase in TRB diversity, but diversity stayed significantly below transplant donor controls even after long-term ART. Expanded TRB clones identified before ART initiation dominated the repertoire across all time points, though the dominance fluctuated and decreased in many PLHIV after ART. HIV repertoires had narrower CDR3 length ranges than controls, and the network structure suggested an antigen-experienced repertoire that shifted only slightly toward naive after ART. The samples span the years 2004 to 2017, and the ART regimens used may be less effective than current regimens. Owing to limited PBMC availability, only the TCR beta chain was sequenced, without alpha chain pairing. Because pre-ART samples had limited cell numbers, unsorted PBMC were profiled rather than sorted CD4+ and CD8+ T cells.

In its sample, this clone was seen a few times. No antigen is known for it. No much larger clone exists at a distance of one base, and base qualities are not known. To be included, a participant needed at least one PBMC sample from before ART initiation plus at least two post-ART samples. Every participant with HIV received treatment in the United States of America. Before DNA extraction, cryopreserved samples containing 1-10 million PBMC were thawed and washed. At the time of the earliest PBMC sample, participants with HIV were aged between about 20 and 54 years. PBMC samples were contributed by each participant from 1-4 timepoints before ART initiation and 2-8 timepoints after ART initiation, with a median of 7 samples. Serial HIV viral load, CD4+ T-cell count, ART history and demographic data were obtained for every participant. Genomic DNA was extracted from unsorted PBMC with a Qiagen kit on a QIAcube, with processing performed in batches of 12 samples.

There are 13 amino acids in the CDR3, from cysteine to phenylalanine inclusive. Only CDR3 DNA is held: 39 bases, read in frame from base 1. The germline V gene encodes CDR1 MGHRA and CDR2 YSYEKL. V is shortened by 1 base, J by 2 bases, and the region joining them spans 5 bases. The immunoSEQ hsTCRB v3.0 assay was used at survey level resolution for TRB variable region sequencing. The target sequencing depth for TRB was 40,000-50,000 T-cell genomes per sample. Pooled TRB libraries were sequenced on an Illumina MiSeq with a v3 150-cycle kit. In the original analysis: Analysis of repertoires was carried out in R inside a reproducible Nextflow workflow spanning QC, data transformation and analysis. LymphoSeq2, an R package for exploring AIRR-Seq data, was used to implement the custom analyses. Four samples that yielded fewer than 5000 total TRB sequences were excluded, so that around 190 HIV repertoires were analyzed. Of the roughly 180 retained HIV repertoires, some 60 were collected before and 120 to 130 after ART initiation. Repertoires were downsampled to 5000 TRB nucleotide sequences, with summary statistics averaged over 100 downsampling iterations. TRB sequences were retained for analysis only if CDR3 regions of at least seven amino acids were present. Diversity was measured with a Shannon entropy-derived clonality score and the Gini coefficient. Repertoire networks linked the top 5000 CDR3 amino acid sequences whenever two sequences differed by an edit distance of one. GLIPH2 predicted antigen specificity groups and MHC restriction for TRB CDR3 amino acid sequences. CDR3 amino acid sequences were matched against VDJdb and McPAS-TCR to flag known CMV, EBV, HIV or tissue antigen associations. Pre-ART, post-ART and control groups were compared with Wilcoxon signed-rank tests and Holm-Bonferroni correction. As stored in TCRdb, this immuneACCESS dataset retains in-frame rearrangements with V and J assigned. A fraction of the clones does not appear; measured against another copy, unresolved V genes explain less than half of the discrepancy, and the remainder lacks a known reason. V, J and clone size reflect that table, while D and trimming were determined from the DNA. Across this sample there are over 10,000 clones, with 75% to 80% seen only once. Around 21% of the sample rests with the top ten.

Sequences were derived from unsorted PBMCs, sampled 0.5 years before starting antiretroviral therapy. Here the chain combines TRBV4-1 and TRBJ1-1; the D gene remains uncertain. This TCR derives from a woman aged 40-49 years with HIV. The encoded CDR3 is CASSQVANTEAFF. The DNA is TGCGCCAGCAGCCAAGTTGCTAACACTGAAGCTTTCTTT.